Sequencing of this T cell receptor beta chain was carried out in a study of T cell clonality in common variable immunodeficiency. Findings and caveats of the study: In common variable immunodeficiency, TCR beta chains reportedly carried fewer deletions and N-nucleotide insertions.

About this clone: Its target is not known. With the read ending 3 residues before the CDR3 end, the germline J gene is used to fill in that end.

Profiling relied on immunoSEQ multiplex PCR, and the TCRdb table lists in-frame clones only, not all of them. The sample gives about 34,000 clones, none seen only once, and the top ten clones hold roughly 28%. V shed 3 bases and J shed 6 bases, with 9 bases lying between them. CDR3 size: 12 residues. Germline CDR1 is SGHDT and CDR2 is YYEEEE. The V gene is TRBV5-6, the J gene TRBJ1-1; D is ambiguous. The clonotype comes from a human donor with common variable immunodeficiency. Sequencing was done on a sample of peripheral blood mononuclear cells. CDR3 sequence reads: CASSSDGAEAFF. The sequenced part of the CDR3 DNA is TGTGCCAGCAGCTCGGACGGGGCTGAA.